One sample yielded the 13 T cell receptor beta chains listed below, sequenced in a study of human versus mouse CDR3 diversity and MHC coevolution. Assay: immunoSEQ multiplex PCR; the TCRdb copy retains only in-frame clones and omits some. The table records some 80,000 clones, 92% of them present only once. Source material: naive CD4+ T cells from blood. Subset given: CD45RO-negative CD62L-positive naive CD4 T cells. The receptors come from a person between 25 and 69 years old in good health.

The V call is TRBV18, the J call TRBJ1-1; D unresolved. Trimming left V 5 bases short and J 3 bases short, with 13 bases between. This CDR3 has 14 amino acids. CDR1 KGHSH and CDR2 LQKENI come from the germline V gene. CDR3 nucleotide sequence: TGTGCCAGCTCAGCTCAAAGTCGGGACACTGAAGCTTTCTTT. Its protein is CASSAQSRDTEAFF.

The chain has TRBV21-1 and TRBJ2-3; the table's D call of TRBD1 was not tested on the DNA. TRBV21-1 is given as a pseudogene. This CDR3 has 16 residues. CDR3 bases: TGTGCCAGCAGCAAGGGTACGACAGGGGGTTTGGATACGCAGTATTTT. It is translated as CASSKGTTGGLDTQYF.

This chain connects TRBV5-1 to TRBJ2-7; TRBD1 matches at 7 bases. The J segment lost 2 bases and the V segment lost 4 bases, leaving 6 bases of the junction unmatched. CDR1 is SGHRS and CDR2 is YFSETQ in the germline V gene. This CDR3 region has 14 residues. CDR3 sequence: CASSRTGVTYEQYF. DNA for the CDR3: TGCGCCAGCAGCCGCACAGGGGTCACCTACGAGCAGTACTTC.

V usage is TRBV19 and J usage is TRBJ2-1, with D unresolved. The CDR3 spans 12 residues. V was pared by 5 bases and J by 9 bases, with 11 bases between. Per germline, CDR1 LNHDA and CDR2 SQIVND (reference sequence). The CDR3 coding sequence is TGTGCCAGTAGTCTCAGTCCTAGTGAGCAGTTCTTC. Protein product: CASSLSPSEQFF.

This sequence joins TRBV6-5 and TRBJ1-2, with D possibly TRBD1 on 5 matching bases. The CDR3 consists of 15 residues. From germline, CDR1 is MNHEY and CDR2 SVGAGI. V was shortened by 2 bases and J by 1 base, with 11 bases between the two germline ends. Written as DNA, the CDR3 is TGTGCCAGCAGTTACGGGGCGAGAAGTAACTATGGCTACACCTTC. It specifies CASSYGARSNYGYTF.

The rearrangement links TRBV18 to TRBJ2-7; D is possibly TRBD1 (6 bases). Germline loops: CDR1 KGHSH, CDR2 LQKENI. Trimming took off 2 bases at V and 7 bases at J, with 21 bases between the two ends. This CDR3 comprises 16 residues. Written as DNA, the CDR3 is TGTGCCAGCTCACCAGGGACACCGCAGTTTATGTTGGAGCAGTACTTC. Its translation is CASSPGTPQFMLEQYF.

The chain links TRBV18 to TRBJ2-3; 11 nucleotides align to TRBD2. Germline values: CDR1 KGHSH, CDR2 LQKENI. Trimming removed 4 bases from V and 0 bases from J; junction bases left unmatched: 3. The CDR3 length is 16 residues. CDR3 in amino acids: CASSQTSGASTDTQYF. CDR3 DNA: TGTGCCAGCTCACAGACTAGCGGGGCTAGCACAGATACGCAGTATTTT.

The chain couples TRBV6-6 to TRBJ1-2; TRBD1 matches at 8 bases. With V trimmed by 5 bases and J by 8 bases, 4 bases remained unmatched. From germline, CDR1 is MNHNY and CDR2 SVGAGI (reference sequence). The CDR3 consists of 12 residues. This chain's CDR3 is CASSQGAYGYTF. For the CDR3, the DNA is TGTGCCAGCAGTCAGGGGGCTTACGGCTACACCTTC.

This chain connects TRBV4-1 to TRBJ1-2, with 8 bases that match TRBD1. CDR3 length: 14 residues. After removal of 3 bases from V and 8 bases from J, the junction contained 8 bases not matched to a gene. The germline V gene encodes CDR1 MGHRA and CDR2 YSYEKL. CDR3 sequence: CASSHPGQGNGYTF. In nucleotides, the CDR3 is TGCGCCAGCAGCCACCCCGGACAGGGTAACGGCTACACCTTC.

The rearrangement links TRBV2 to TRBJ2-3, with TRBD2 matching 8 bases. V gave up 3 bases and J gave up 2 bases; unmatched junction bases: 4. Germline loops: CDR1 SNHLY, CDR2 FYNNEI. The CDR3 sequence is 15 residues long. The CDR3 region has the DNA TGTGCCAGCAGTGAGGGACTAGGACCCACAGATACGCAGTATTTT. It yields the protein CASSEGLGPTDTQYF.

J is TRBJ2-6 and V is TRBV18, with D unclear. The V end was cut by 1 base, the J end by 3 bases, with 7 bases between. This CDR3 region has 15 residues. Germline V gene sequence: CDR1 KGHSH, CDR2 LQKENI. In nucleotides, the CDR3 is TGTGCCAGCTCACCACTTCGGAGTGGGGCCAACGTCCTGACTTTC. Encoded protein: CASSPLRSGANVLTF.

The J gene is TRBJ1-3, the V gene TRBV5-6; no reliable D call. The V and J ends lost 3 bases and 0 bases respectively, with 13 bases between them. The CDR3 has 16 residues. The germline V gene encodes CDR1 SGHDT and CDR2 YYEEEE. The CDR3 here is CASSSPGFFSGNTIYF. CDR3 nucleotides: TGTGCCAGCAGCTCACCGGGGTTCTTCTCTGGAAACACCATATATTTT.

The chain uses TRBV6-1 and TRBJ1-2; no clear D gene. The germline V and J ends were trimmed by 7 bases and 6 bases, with 15 bases remaining between them. The CDR3 sequence is 13 residues long. Germline lookup yields CDR1 MNHNS and CDR2 SASEGT. The CDR3 nucleotides read TGTGCCAGCATGGTCGCGAGCCTTGATGGCTACACCTTC. Protein sequence: CASMVASLDGYTF.